This T cell receptor (beta chain) emerged from a study of graft-versus-host responses after intestinal transplantation. The CDR3 totals 17 residues. In germline, CDR1 is LGHNT, CDR2 FRNRAP. V was cut by 1 base and J by 0 bases, with 14 bases left in between. Measured with immunoSEQ multiplex PCR; TCRdb has only the in-frame clones, and not every one. The sample comprises more than 90,000 clones, 85% to 95% of which are singletons, and more than 0.95% rests with the top ten. Regarding this clone: Its antigen is unknown.

The receptor's source is a human donor who was the organ donor for an intestinal transplant. The sequencing here drew on unstimulated CD8+ T cells sorted from spleen or lymph node cells, taken before transplant. The V gene is TRBV12-5, the J gene TRBJ2-3; D not certain. Here the CDR3 reads CASGLENSPISTDTQYF. In nucleotides, the CDR3 is TGTGCTAGTGGTTTGGAAAACTCACCTATTAGCACAGATACGCAGTATTTT. Full variable domain (missing parts from reference TRBV12-5 and TRBJ2-3): DARVTQTPRHKVTEMGQEVTMRCQPILGHNTVFWYRQTMMQGLELLAYFRNRAPLDDSGMPKDRFSAEMPDATLATLKIQPSEPRDSAVYFCASGLENSPISTDTQYFGPGTRLTVL.